This T cell receptor (beta chain) was recorded in a study of cytomegalovirus exposure and HLA in healthy donors. Overall study results and limits: Associated with cytomegalovirus, according to the listing, were around 160 TCR beta chains.

Profiled with immunoSEQ multiplex PCR; TCRdb holds only in-frame clones, not every one. The data show under 75,000 clones, over 90% seen once. As concerns this clone: The target antigen is unknown.

This CDR3 spans 13 amino acids. From germline, CDR1 is MDHEN and CDR2 SYDVKM. V dropped 8 bases and J dropped 4 bases, with 12 bases sitting between them. The chain is built from TRBV28 and TRBJ2-1; no reliable D call. This sequence was found in a man aged 18 to 30 in good health and CMV-seropositive. Material: PBMCs. Here the CDR3 reads CASRSVEYNEQFF. DNA of the CDR3: TGTGCCAGCCGCTCAGTTGAATACAATGAGCAGTTCTTC.